A single sample is the source of the 15 T cell receptor beta chains below, sequenced in a study of graft-versus-host responses after intestinal transplantation (dated by TCRdb to the early 2020s). Library generation was performed with the immunoSEQ multiplex PCR assay. The clones in this table, taken by TCRdb from immuneACCESS, are in-frame only. Not every clone is retained; where verified, under half of the shortfall comes from an unresolved V gene, and the cause of the rest is unknown. This sample gives around 25,000 clones in total; approximately 95% of them show up just once. Of the sample, about 0.54% falls within the top ten clones. Source: PBMCs, taken 156 days after intestinal transplant. Receptor source: a human patient who received an intestinal transplant, so some T cells may come from the graft donor.

The chain links TRBV7-6 to TRBJ2-3, with D uncertain. V was clipped by 5 bases and J by 2 bases, with 20 bases between them. CDR1 is SGHVS, CDR2 FNYEAQ, per germline. The CDR3 contains 17 residues. CDR3 amino acids: CASSPARILEFTDTQYF. Here the CDR3 DNA reads TGTGCCAGCAGCCCAGCCCGGATTCTAGAGTTCACAGATACGCAGTATTTT.

Turning to this clone: This sample also contains other DNA sequences that code for the same CDR3. The genes are TRBV7-6 and TRBJ2-3; D is perhaps TRBD2 (5 bases). Germline CDR1 SGHVS, CDR2 FNYEAQ. The CDR3 length is 14 residues. The ends were cut back, 0 bases at V and 3 bases at J, with 7 bases in the middle. The CDR3 loop reads CASSLAGGTDTQYF. CDR3 DNA: TGTGCCAGCAGCTTAGCCGGAGGAACAGATACGCAGTATTTT.

The V and J genes are TRBV6-5 and TRBJ2-3; 7 bases fit TRBD2. The germline CDR1 and CDR2 sequences are MNHEY and SVGAGI. V was clipped by 6 bases and J by 0 bases; unmatched bases: 3. The CDR3 has 14 amino acids. The CDR3 sequence is CASRERGSTDTQYF. CDR3 nucleotide sequence: TGTGCCAGCAGGGAGCGGGGTAGCACAGATACGCAGTATTTT.

The chain is built from TRBV19 and TRBJ1-5, with D possibly being TRBD1 (5 bases). Per the germline V gene, CDR1 is LNHDA and CDR2 is SQIVND (reference sequence). This CDR3 is built from 15 residues. The V end was cut by 7 bases, the J end by 0 bases, with 13 bases between. In DNA, the CDR3 is TGTGCCAGTATTTTCGCCGGGGCTAGCAATCAGCCCCAGCATTTT. Translating it yields CASIFAGASNQPQHF.

The chain joins TRBV30 to TRBJ1-1; D unclear. The germline V gene encodes CDR1 GTSNPN and CDR2 SVGIG (reference sequence). V was trimmed by 0 bases and J by 1 base, leaving 6 bases between them. CDR3 length: 13 amino acids. CDR3 loop: CAWSVGQNTEAFF. The CDR3 nucleotides are TGTGCCTGGAGTGTAGGGCAGAACACTGAAGCTTTCTTT.

This chain connects TRBV19 to TRBJ2-7, with 10 bases aligning to TRBD1. J gave up 5 bases and V 8 bases, and 6 bases lay outside the gene matches. The CDR3 has 13 amino acids. The germline CDR1 and CDR2 sequences are LNHDA and SQIVND (reference sequence). CDR3 sequence: CASVGDRGDEQYF. DNA for the CDR3: TGTGCCAGTGTAGGGGACAGGGGTGACGAGCAGTACTTC.

A remark on this clone: This specimen includes other DNA sequences encoding the same CDR3. The J gene is TRBJ1-1, the V gene TRBV6-1; D not certain. The CDR3 spans 12 residues. Germline V gives CDR1 MNHNS, CDR2 SASEGT. Deletions cut 6 bases from V and 4 bases from J, with 9 bases between. CDR3 coding DNA: TGTGCCAGCAGCGTCTGGGGCACTGAAGCTTTCTTT. Translating gives CASSVWGTEAFF.

The rearrangement links TRBV5-5 to TRBJ2-7, with 8 bases lining up with TRBD2. The J segment lost 4 bases and the V segment lost 1 base, leaving 13 bases of the junction unmatched. The CDR3 sequence is 17 residues long. Germline assignment: CDR1 SGHKS and CDR2 YYEKEE (reference sequence). The DNA of the CDR3 is TGTGCCAGCAGCTTGTACGTTACGGGAGGGTCTAATTACGAGCAGTACTTC. Translated, it gives CASSLYVTGGSNYEQYF.

The genes are TRBV6-1 and TRBJ2-1; D uncertain. The CDR3 totals 11 residues. Germline CDR1 reads MNHNS; CDR2 reads SASEGT. Trimming removed 1 base at V and 7 bases at J, with 2 bases between. CDR3 DNA: TGTGCCAGCAGTGAAGTAAATGAGCAGTTCTTC. It is translated as CASSEVNEQFF.

The genes are TRBV7-8 and TRBJ2-1; 9 bases align to TRBD2. V lost 1 base, J lost 13 bases, and 5 bases stayed unmatched. CDR3 length equals 13 residues. Looked up from germline, CDR1 is SGHVS and CDR2 is FQNEAQ. The CDR3 DNA is TGTGCCAGCAGCTTAGATACTAGCGGGTATCAGTTCTTC. It is translated as CASSLDTSGYQFF. Drawing the rest from reference TRBV7-8 and TRBJ2-1, the complete variable domain is GAGVSQSPRYKVAKRGQDVALRCDPISGHVSLFWYQQALGQGPEFLTYFQNEAQLDKSGLPSDRFFAERPEGSVSTLKIQRTQQEDSAVYLCASSLDTSGYQFFGPGTRLTVL.

The chain has TRBV12-2 and TRBJ2-5; TRBD2 reflects the table's D call only, with no check against the DNA. TRBV12-2 is an annotated pseudogene. The CDR3 consists of 15 residues. CDR3 sequence reads: CASRLGGLLQETQYF. Written as DNA, the CDR3 is TGTGCAAGTCGCTTAGGGGGACTATTGCAGGAGACCCAGTACTTC.

The J gene is TRBJ1-6, the V gene TRBV15; D perhaps matches TRBD1 (5 bases). The CDR3 contains 14 residues. Looked up from germline, CDR1 is LNHNV and CDR2 is YYDKDF (reference sequence). The V and J ends lost 1 base and 10 bases respectively, with 11 bases between them. CDR3 sequence reads: CATSRAVGGSPLHF. The CDR3 DNA reads as TGTGCCACCAGCAGAGCGGTCGGGGGGTCACCCCTCCACTTT.

The chain carries TRBV5-6 and TRBJ1-1; D is unclear. CDR1 SGHDT and CDR2 YYEEEE come from the germline V gene. The CDR3 totals 14 residues. Trimming left V 4 bases short and J 5 bases short, with 15 bases between. CDR3 protein: CASSNAAGDTEAFF. CDR3 DNA sequence: TGTGCCAGCAGCAACGCCGCTGGGGATACTGAAGCTTTCTTT.

The V call is TRBV13, the J call TRBJ1-2, with D possibly matching TRBD1 (5 bases). V lost 2 bases and J lost 4, with 17 bases in between. Germline V lookup: CDR1 PRHDT, CDR2 FYEKMQ (reference sequence). The CDR3 runs 16 residues. The CDR3 DNA is TGTGCCAGCAGCTTAAAGGCAGGCGGGGGGACCTATGGCTACACCTTC. Translated, it gives CASSLKAGGGTYGYTF.

This rearrangement joins TRBV7-6 to TRBJ1-3; D not certain. V was trimmed by 2 bases and J by 3 bases, leaving 11 bases between them. Germline V gives CDR1 SGHVS, CDR2 FNYEAQ. CDR3 length: 15 residues. CDR3 sequence reads: CASSLFGFGGNTIYF. In nucleotides, the CDR3 is TGTGCCAGCAGCTTATTCGGCTTTGGTGGAAACACCATATATTTT.